A selection of T cell receptor beta chains follows, all from one sample in a study of blood T cell repertoires in COVID-19. The method was immunoSEQ multiplex PCR; TCRdb's version includes in-frame clones alone and lacks a portion of them. The table shows some 380,000 clones, with nearly 90% occurring only once. Sequenced: PBMCs or T cells enriched from blood (not recorded which). The receptor source for this set is a woman aged 40 to 55 with acute COVID-19. Each CDR3 is given with its conserved first and last residue. The D gene is left open where the match is weak. Size values are once, few and many counts, or a class for expanded clones, and some rows have none.

>-|-|TRBV5-4|14|TRBJ1-3
CASSGRQAGNTIYF
TGTGCCAGCAGCGGACGACAGGCAGGAAACACCATATATTTT
>-|-|TRBV3-1/TRBV3-2|11|TRBJ2-7
CASSRGYEQYF
TGTGCCAGCAGCAGGGGATACGAGCAGTACTTC
>TRBD1|-|TRBV7-9|14|TRBJ2-7
CASGTGTAPYEQYF
TGTGCCAGCGGGACCGGGACAGCCCCTTACGAGCAGTACTTC
>-|few|TRBV30|11|TRBJ1-6
CAWTTGGPLHF
TGTGCCTGGACGACCGGGGGGCCCCTCCACTTT
>TRBD1|-|TRBV2|14|TRBJ2-7
CASNPQGVPYEQYF
TGTGCCAGCAATCCACAGGGGGTCCCCTACGAGCAGTACTTC
>-|once|TRBV2|14|TRBJ1-2
CASRERTGIYGYTF
TGTGCCAGCAGGGAAAGGACCGGGATCTATGGCTACACCTTC
>-|-|TRBV30|14|TRBJ2-5
CAWSVGGAQETQYF
TGTGCCTGGAGTGTAGGGGGGGCTCAAGAGACCCAGTACTTC
>TRBD1|-|TRBV3-1/TRBV3-2|12|TRBJ2-5
CASRQDWTGVYF
TGTGCCAGCAGACAAGACTGGACAGGGGTCTACTTC
>-|few|TRBV6-5|14|TRBJ1-5
CASRQGWNNQPQHF
TGTGCCAGCCGGCAGGGGTGGAACAATCAGCCCCAGCATTTT
>TRBD1|-|TRBV18|14|TRBJ2-3
CASSPGQGPDTQYF
TGTGCCAGCTCACCGGGACAGGGGCCTGATACGCAGTATTTT
>TRBD2|-|TRBV3-1/TRBV3-2|17|TRBJ2-1
CASSQRAGTSGVDEQFF
TGTGCCAGCAGCCAGAGGGCCGGGACTAGCGGGGTAGATGAGCAGTTCTTC
>-|once|TRBV7-9|14|TRBJ1-2
CASSFQGINYGYTF
TGTGCCAGCAGCTTCCAGGGGATTAACTATGGCTACACCTTC
>TRBD2|-|TRBV5-1|14|TRBJ2-7
CASSLTSGGLQQYF
TGCGCCAGCAGCTTGACTAGCGGGGGACTTCAGCAGTACTTC
>-|once|TRBV13|14|TRBJ2-5
CASSLSDRWETQYF
TGTGCCAGCAGCTTAAGTGACAGGTGGGAGACCCAGTACTTC
>TRBD2|once|TRBV5-1|16|TRBJ2-3
CASSLDSSGVGDTQYF
TGCGCCAGCAGCTTGGATTCTAGCGGGGTTGGAGATACGCAGTATTTT
>-|-|TRBV5-5|15|TRBJ1-1
CASSPWQGLDTEAFF
TGTGCCAGCAGCCCCTGGCAGGGGTTAGACACTGAAGCTTTCTTT
>-|-|TRBV7-8|16|TRBJ2-7
CASSLAARGGFYEQYF
TGTGCCAGCAGCTTAGCCGCCCGGGGTGGGTTCTACGAGCAGTACTTC
>-|-|TRBV6-5|14|TRBJ1-4
CASRTRHDNEKLFF
TGTGCCAGCAGGACCCGACACGATAATGAAAAACTGTTTTTT
>-|-|TRBV3-1/TRBV3-2|17|TRBJ1-5
CASSPKGALRGNQPQHF
TGTGCCAGCAGCCCCAAAGGGGCGCTTAGAGGCAATCAGCCCCAGCATTTT
>TRBD2|once|TRBV6-7|18|TRBJ2-2
CASSYSKDLAGFFGELFF
TGTGCCAGCAGTTACTCGAAAGATCTAGCGGGGTTCTTCGGGGAGCTGTTTTTT
>TRBD1|once|TRBV5-1|16|TRBJ1-4
CASSLKQGRSNEKLFF
TGCGCCAGCAGCTTAAAACAGGGGAGGTCTAATGAAAAACTGTTTTTT
>TRBD1|-|TRBV2|15|TRBJ2-7
CASRVTGAQVYEQYF
TGTGCCAGCAGGGTGACAGGGGCGCAGGTCTACGAGCAGTACTTC
>-|few|TRBV27|15|TRBJ1-5
CASGRGQLNNQPQHF
TGTGCCAGCGGTCGTGGACAGCTCAATAATCAGCCCCAGCATTTT
>-|-|TRBV6-6|13|TRBJ1-5
CASSYEINQPQHF
TGTGCCAGCAGTTACGAGATCAATCAGCCCCAGCATTTT
>-|-|TRBV3-1/TRBV3-2|14|TRBJ1-1
CASSQPAGNTEAFF
TGTGCCAGCAGCCAGCCCGCGGGTAACACTGAAGCTTTCTTT
>TRBD2|once|TRBV30|15|TRBJ2-3
CAWSALAGGRDTQYF
TGTGCCTGGAGTGCTCTAGCGGGGGGGAGGGATACGCAGTATTTT